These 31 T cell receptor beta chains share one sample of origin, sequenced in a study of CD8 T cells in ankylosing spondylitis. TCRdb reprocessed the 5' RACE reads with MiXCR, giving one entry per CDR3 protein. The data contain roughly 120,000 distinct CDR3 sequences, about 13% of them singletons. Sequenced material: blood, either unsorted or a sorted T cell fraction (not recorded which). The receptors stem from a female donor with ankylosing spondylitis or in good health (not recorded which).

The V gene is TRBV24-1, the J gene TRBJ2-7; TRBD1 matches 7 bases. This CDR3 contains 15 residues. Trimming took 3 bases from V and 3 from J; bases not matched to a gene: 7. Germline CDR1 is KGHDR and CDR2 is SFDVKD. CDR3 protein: CATSDPNRGLYEQYF. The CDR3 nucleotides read TGTGCCACCAGTGATCCGAACAGGGGCCTCTACGAGCAGTACTTC.

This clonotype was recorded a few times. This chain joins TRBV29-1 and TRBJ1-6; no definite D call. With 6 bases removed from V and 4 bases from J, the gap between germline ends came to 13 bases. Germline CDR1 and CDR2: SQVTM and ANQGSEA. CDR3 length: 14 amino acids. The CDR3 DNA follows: TGCAGCGTCAGCGAGACGGATTATAATTCACCCCTCCACTTT. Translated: CSVSETDYNSPLHF.

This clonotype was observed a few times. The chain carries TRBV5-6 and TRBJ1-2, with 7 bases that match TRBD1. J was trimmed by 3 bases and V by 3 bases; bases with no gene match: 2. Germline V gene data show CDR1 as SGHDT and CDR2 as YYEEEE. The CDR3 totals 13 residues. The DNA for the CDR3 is TGTGCCAGCAGCTCGGGACAGTACTATGGCTACACCTTC. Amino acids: CASSSGQYYGYTF.

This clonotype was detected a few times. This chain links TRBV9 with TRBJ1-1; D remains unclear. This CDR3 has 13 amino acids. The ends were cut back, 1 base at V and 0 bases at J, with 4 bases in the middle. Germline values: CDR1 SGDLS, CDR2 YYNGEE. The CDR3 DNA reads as TGTGCCAGCAGCGTATCTGTGAACACTGAAGCTTTCTTT. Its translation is CASSVSVNTEAFF. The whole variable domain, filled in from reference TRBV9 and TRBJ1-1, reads DSGVTQTPKHLITATGQRVTLRCSPRSGDLSVYWYQQSLDQGLQFLIQYYNGEERAKGNILERFSAQQFPDLHSELNLSSLELGDSALYFCASSVSVNTEAFFGQGTRLTVV.

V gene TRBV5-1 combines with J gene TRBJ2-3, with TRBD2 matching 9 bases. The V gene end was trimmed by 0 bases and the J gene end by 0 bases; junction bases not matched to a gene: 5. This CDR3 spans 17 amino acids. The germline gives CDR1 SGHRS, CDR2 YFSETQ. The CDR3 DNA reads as TGCGCCAGCAGCTTGGGACTAGCGGTTCATAGCACAGATACGCAGTATTTT. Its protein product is CASSLGLAVHSTDTQYF.

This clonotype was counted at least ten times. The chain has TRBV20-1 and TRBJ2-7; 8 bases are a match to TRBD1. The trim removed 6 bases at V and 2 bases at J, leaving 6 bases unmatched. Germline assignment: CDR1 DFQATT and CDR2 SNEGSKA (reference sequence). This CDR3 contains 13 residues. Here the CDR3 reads CSAAPGQAYEQYF. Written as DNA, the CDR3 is TGCAGTGCCGCACCGGGACAGGCCTACGAGCAGTACTTC.

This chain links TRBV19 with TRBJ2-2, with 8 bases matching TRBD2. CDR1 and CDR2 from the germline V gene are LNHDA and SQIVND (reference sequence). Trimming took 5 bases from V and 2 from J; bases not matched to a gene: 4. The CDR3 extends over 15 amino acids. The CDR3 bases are TGTGCCAGTAGTGGAGTAGCGGGAAACACCGGGGAGCTGTTTTTT. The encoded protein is CASSGVAGNTGELFF.

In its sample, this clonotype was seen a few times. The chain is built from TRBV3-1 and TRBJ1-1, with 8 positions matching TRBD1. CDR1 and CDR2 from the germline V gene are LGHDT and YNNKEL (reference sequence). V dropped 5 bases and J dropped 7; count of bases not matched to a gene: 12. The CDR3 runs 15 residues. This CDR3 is CASSSSRRQGFEAFF. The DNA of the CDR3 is TGTGCCAGCAGCTCTTCACGTCGACAGGGGTTTGAAGCTTTCTTT.

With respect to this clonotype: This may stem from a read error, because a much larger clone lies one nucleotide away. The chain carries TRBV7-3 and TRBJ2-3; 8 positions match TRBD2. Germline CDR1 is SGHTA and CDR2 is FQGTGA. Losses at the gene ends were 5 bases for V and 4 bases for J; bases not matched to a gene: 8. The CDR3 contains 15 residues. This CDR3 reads CASSPRTTSADTQYF. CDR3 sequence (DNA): TGTGCCAGCAGCCCCCGGACGACTAGCGCAGATACGCAGTATTTT.

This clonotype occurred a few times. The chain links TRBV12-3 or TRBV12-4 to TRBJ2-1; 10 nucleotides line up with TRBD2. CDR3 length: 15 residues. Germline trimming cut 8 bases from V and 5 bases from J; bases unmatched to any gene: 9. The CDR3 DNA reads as TGTGCCAGCGGGGAAAGAGCGGGGGGGGACAATGAGCAGTTCTTC. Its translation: CASGERAGGDNEQFF.

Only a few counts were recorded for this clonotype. CDR3 amino acids: CAISESISGANVLTF. CDR3 bases: TGTGCCATCAGTGAGTCGATTTCTGGGGCCAACGTCCTGACTTTC. V usage is TRBV10-3 and J usage is TRBJ2-6; D remains unclear. The CDR3 is 15 residues long. The germline V and J ends were trimmed by 0 bases and 1 base, with 4 bases remaining between them. Germline CDR1 ENHRY, CDR2 SYGVKD.

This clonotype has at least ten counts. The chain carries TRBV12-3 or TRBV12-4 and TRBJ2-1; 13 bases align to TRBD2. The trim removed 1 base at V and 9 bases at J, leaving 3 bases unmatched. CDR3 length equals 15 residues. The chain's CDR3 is CASSLVGLAGVEQFF. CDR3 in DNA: TGTGCCAGCAGTTTAGTAGGACTAGCGGGAGTTGAGCAGTTCTTC.

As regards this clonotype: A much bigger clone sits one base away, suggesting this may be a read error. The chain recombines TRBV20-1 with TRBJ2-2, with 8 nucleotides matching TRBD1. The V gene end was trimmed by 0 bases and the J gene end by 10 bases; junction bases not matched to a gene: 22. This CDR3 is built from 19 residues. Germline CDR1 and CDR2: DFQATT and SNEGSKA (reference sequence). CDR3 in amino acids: CSARDPITSGTGGIAELFF. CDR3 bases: TGCAGTGCTAGAGATCCTATTACATCGGGAACAGGGGGAATCGCGGAGCTGTTTTTT.

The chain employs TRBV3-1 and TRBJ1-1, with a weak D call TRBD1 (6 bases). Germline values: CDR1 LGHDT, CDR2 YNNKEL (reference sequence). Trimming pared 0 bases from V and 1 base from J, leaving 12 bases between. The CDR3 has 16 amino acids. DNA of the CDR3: TGTGCCAGCAGCCAAGATGACGGGGGCAAGAACACTGAAGCTTTCTTT. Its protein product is CASSQDDGGKNTEAFF.

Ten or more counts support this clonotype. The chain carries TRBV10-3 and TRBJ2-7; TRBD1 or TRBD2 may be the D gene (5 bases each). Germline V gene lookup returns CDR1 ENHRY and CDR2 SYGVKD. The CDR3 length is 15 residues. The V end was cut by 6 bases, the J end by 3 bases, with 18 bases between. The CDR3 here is CAISPGRGPHYEQYF. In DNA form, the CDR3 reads TGTGCCATCAGCCCGGGACGAGGCCCCCACTACGAGCAGTACTTC.

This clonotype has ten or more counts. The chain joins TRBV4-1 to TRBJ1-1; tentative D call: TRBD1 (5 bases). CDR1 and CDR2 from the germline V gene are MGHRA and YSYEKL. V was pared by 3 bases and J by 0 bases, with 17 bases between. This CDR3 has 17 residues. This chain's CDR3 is CASSQRGSGGMNTEAFF. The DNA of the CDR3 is TGCGCCAGCAGCCAGCGGGGGTCGGGAGGGATGAACACTGAAGCTTTCTTT.

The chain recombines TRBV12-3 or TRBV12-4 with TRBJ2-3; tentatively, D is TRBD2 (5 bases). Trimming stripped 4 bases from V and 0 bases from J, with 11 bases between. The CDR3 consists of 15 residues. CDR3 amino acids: CASSWSGTSTDTQYF. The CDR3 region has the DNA TGTGCCAGCAGTTGGTCGGGAACTAGCACAGATACGCAGTATTTT.

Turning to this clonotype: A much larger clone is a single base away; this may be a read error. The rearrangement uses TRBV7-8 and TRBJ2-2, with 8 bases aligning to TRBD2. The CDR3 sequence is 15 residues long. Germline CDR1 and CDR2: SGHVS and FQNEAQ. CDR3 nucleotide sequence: TGTGCCAGCAGCTCAAGCGGGGGCGGCACCCGGGAGCTGTTTTTT. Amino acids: CASSSSGGGTRELFF.

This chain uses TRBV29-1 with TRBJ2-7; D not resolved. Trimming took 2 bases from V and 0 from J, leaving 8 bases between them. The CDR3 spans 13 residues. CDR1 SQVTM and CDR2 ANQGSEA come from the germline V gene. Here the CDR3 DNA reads TGCAGCGTTGAACATCCTAGCTCCTACGAGCAGTACTTC. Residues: CSVEHPSSYEQYF.

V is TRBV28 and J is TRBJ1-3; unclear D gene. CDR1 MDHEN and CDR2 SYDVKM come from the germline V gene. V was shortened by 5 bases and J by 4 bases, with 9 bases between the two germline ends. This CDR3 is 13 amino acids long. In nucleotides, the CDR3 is TGTGCCAGCAGTGAGGGTCCGGGAAACACCATATATTTT. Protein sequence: CASSEGPGNTIYF.

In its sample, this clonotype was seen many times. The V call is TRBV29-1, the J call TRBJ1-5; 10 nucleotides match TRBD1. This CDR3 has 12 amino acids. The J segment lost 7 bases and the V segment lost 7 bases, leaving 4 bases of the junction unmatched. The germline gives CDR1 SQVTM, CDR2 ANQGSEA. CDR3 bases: TGCAGCGCAGGGACAGGGGAACAGCCCCAGCATTTT. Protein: CSAGTGEQPQHF.

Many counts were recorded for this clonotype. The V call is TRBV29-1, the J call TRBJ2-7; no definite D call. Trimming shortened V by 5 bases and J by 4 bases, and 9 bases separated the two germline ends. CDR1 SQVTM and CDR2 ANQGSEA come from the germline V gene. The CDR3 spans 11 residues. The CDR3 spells CSVTGRYEQYF. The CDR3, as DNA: TGCAGCGTTACCGGACGGTACGAGCAGTACTTC.

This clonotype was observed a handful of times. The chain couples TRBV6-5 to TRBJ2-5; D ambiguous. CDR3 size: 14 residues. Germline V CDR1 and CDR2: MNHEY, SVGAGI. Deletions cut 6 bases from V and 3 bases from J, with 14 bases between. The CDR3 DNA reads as TGTGCCAGCAGCCTGGGCAGGCAAGAAGAGACCCAGTACTTC. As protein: CASSLGRQEETQYF.

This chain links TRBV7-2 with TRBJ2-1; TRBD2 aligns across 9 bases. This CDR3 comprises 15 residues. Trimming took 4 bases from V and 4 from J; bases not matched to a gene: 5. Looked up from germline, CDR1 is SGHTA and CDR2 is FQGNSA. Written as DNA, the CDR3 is TGTGCCAGCAGCTCGCTAGCGGGAAGATACAATGAGCAGTTCTTC. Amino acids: CASSSLAGRYNEQFF.

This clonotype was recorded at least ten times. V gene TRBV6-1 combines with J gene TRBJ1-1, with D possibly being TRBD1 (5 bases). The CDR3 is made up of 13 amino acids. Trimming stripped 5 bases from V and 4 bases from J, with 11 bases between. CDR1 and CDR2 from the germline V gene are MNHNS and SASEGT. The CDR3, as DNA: TGTGCCAGCAGTCCACCCACAGGCACTGAAGCTTTCTTT. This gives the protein CASSPPTGTEAFF.

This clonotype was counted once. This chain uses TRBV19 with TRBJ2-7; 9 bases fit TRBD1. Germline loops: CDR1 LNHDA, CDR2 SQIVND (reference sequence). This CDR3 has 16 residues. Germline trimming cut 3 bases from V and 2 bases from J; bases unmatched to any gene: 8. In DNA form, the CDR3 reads TGTGCCAGTAGTATGGGGGCCGGGACAGGGACCTACGAGCAGTACTTC. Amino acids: CASSMGAGTGTYEQYF.

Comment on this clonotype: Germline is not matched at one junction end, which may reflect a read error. The CDR3 protein is CAISEYRNYGYNF. CDR3 coding DNA: TGTGCCATCAGTGAATATAGAAACTATGGCTACAACTTC. The chain combines TRBV10-3 with TRBJ1-2; no clear D gene. Germline assignment: CDR1 ENHRY and CDR2 SYGVKD. The CDR3 is 13 amino acids.

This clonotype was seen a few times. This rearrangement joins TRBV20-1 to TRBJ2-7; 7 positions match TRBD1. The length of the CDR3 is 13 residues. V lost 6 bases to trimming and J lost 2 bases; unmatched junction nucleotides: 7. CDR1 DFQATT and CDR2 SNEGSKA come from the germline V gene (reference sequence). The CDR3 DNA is TGCAGTGCCGCCGCCGGACAGGCCTACGAGCAGTACTTC. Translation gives CSAAAGQAYEQYF.

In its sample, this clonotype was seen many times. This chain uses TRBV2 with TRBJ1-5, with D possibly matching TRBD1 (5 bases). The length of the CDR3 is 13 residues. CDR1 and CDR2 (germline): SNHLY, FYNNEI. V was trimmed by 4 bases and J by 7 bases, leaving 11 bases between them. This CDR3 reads CASSVSGHQPQHF. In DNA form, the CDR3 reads TGTGCCAGCAGTGTCTCAGGGCACCAGCCCCAGCATTTT.

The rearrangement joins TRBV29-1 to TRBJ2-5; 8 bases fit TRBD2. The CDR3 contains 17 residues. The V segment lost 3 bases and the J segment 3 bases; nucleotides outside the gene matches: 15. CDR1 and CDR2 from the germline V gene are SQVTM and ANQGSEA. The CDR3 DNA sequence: TGCAGCGTTGACCAAAAGTTCCGACTAGCGCATAAAGAGACCCAGTACTTC. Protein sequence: CSVDQKFRLAHKETQYF.

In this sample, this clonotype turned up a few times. For the CDR3, the DNA is TGTGCCAGCACCCCGACTAGGGGAACAGATACGCAGTATTTT. Its protein product is CASTPTRGTDTQYF. The chain carries TRBV5-6 and TRBJ2-3; perhaps TRBD2 as D (6 bases). V lost 6 bases, J lost 3 bases, and 14 bases lay in between. Germline lookup yields CDR1 SGHDT and CDR2 YYEEEE. The CDR3 extends over 14 amino acids.